Detailed here is one T cell receptor (beta chain). This record comes from a study of control samples from healthy donors and cancer patients. V lost 3 bases, J lost 0 bases, and 11 bases lay in between. CDR3 length: 15 residues. Germline CDR1 is MNHEY and CDR2 is SMNVEV (reference sequence). The assay was immunoSEQ multiplex PCR, and TCRdb's table has in-frame clones only and misses some. The table lists roughly 100,000 clones, approximately 89% of them singletons. The V gene is TRBV27, the J gene TRBJ1-2; D is unclear. The source is a woman younger than 45 in good health. Specimen: blood. The CDR3 region is CASSLGLLSNYGYTF. CDR3 nucleotide sequence: TGTGCCAGCAGTTTGGGCCTCCTTTCTAACTATGGCTACACCTTC.